One and the same sample provided the 29 T cell receptor beta chains below, sequenced in a study of identical twins. One entry per CDR3 protein results from TCRdb running MiXCR on the 5' RACE reads. The table has more than 200,000 distinct CDR3 sequences, over 13% seen once; the top ten hold approximately 10%. Sequencing used memory (CD45RO+) T cells sorted from blood. The receptors were sampled from a woman younger than 30 in good health.

The V and J genes are TRBV6-7 and TRBJ2-2; D is undetermined. TRBV6-7 is designated an ORF whose function remains uncertain. The V end lost 0 bases, the J end lost 6 bases, and 8 bases lay between the germline ends. This CDR3 contains 14 residues. This CDR3 is CASSYSFRAGELFF. The CDR3 coding sequence is TGTGCCAGCAGTTACTCGTTTAGGGCCGGGGAGCTGTTTTTT.

This chain links TRBV30 with TRBJ2-5; a possible D gene is TRBD1 (6 bases). Germline V gene lookup returns CDR1 GTSNPN and CDR2 SVGIG (reference sequence). CDR3 length: 11 amino acids. V gave up 4 bases and J gave up 4 bases, with 7 bases separating them. CDR3 nucleotides: TGTGCCTGGACAGGGGCAGAGACCCAGTACTTC. Its translation is CAWTGAETQYF.

The sample holds a few counts of this clonotype. This chain links TRBV20-1 with TRBJ2-1; 7 positions agree with TRBD2. V was clipped by 2 bases and J by 9 bases; unmatched bases: 10. This CDR3 has 14 residues. In germline, CDR1 is DFQATT, CDR2 SNEGSKA (reference sequence). The CDR3 spells CSARRLAGSGEQFF. The CDR3 region has the DNA TGCAGTGCTAGAAGACTAGCTGGGAGTGGTGAGCAGTTCTTC.

Notes on this clonotype: One end of the junction is discordant with germline, which a read error may explain. V usage is TRBV5-6 and J usage is TRBJ2-5; D is perhaps TRBD1 or TRBD2 (6 bases each). The CDR3 loop spans 13 amino acids. Per the germline V gene, CDR1 is SGHDT and CDR2 is YYEEEE. The CDR3 sequence is CASSYDWNPPGAF. Written as DNA, the CDR3 is TGTGCCAGCAGCTACGACTGGAACCCCCCGGGGGCCTTC.

This clonotype was counted between two and nine times. This rearrangement joins TRBV7-2 to TRBJ2-7; D possibly corresponds to TRBD2 (6 bases). Trimming took off 5 bases at V and 3 bases at J, with 11 bases between the two ends. Germline-derived CDR1 and CDR2 are SGHTA and FQGNSA. The CDR3 consists of 13 residues. DNA of the CDR3: TGTGCCAGCAGCCCGCAGCGGGTCTACGAGCAGTACTTC. It is translated as CASSPQRVYEQYF.

This clonotype came up a few times. The CDR3 DNA reads TGTGCCAGCAGCTTTAGCTCCCAGATATACACAGATACGCAGTATTTT. This sequence encodes CASSFSSQIYTDTQYF. The genes are TRBV11-3 and TRBJ2-3, with unresolved D. V lost 3 bases and J lost 2, with 15 bases in between. Germline V gene lookup returns CDR1 SGHNT and CDR2 YENEEA. The CDR3 length is 16 residues.

The V gene is TRBV27, the J gene TRBJ2-5; D possibly uses TRBD1 or TRBD2 (5 bases each). Germline V gene sequence: CDR1 MNHEY, CDR2 SMNVEV (reference sequence). The CDR3 consists of 13 residues. Trimming took 6 bases from V and 5 from J, leaving 13 bases between them. The CDR3 nucleotides read TGTGCCAGCAGCCCGCAATGGGGGGAGACCCAGTACTTC. Translating gives CASSPQWGETQYF.

The chain is built from TRBV15 and TRBJ1-5; D remains unclear. The germline V gene encodes CDR1 LNHNV and CDR2 YYDKDF (reference sequence). The CDR3 is made up of 15 amino acids. V was shortened by 1 base and J by 5 bases, with 12 bases between the two germline ends. The CDR3 region has the DNA TGTGCCACCAGCAGAGCCCCTAGTTTCGATCAGCCCCAGCATTTT. Its translation is CATSRAPSFDQPQHF.

This clonotype was counted between two and nine times. V gene TRBV11-3 combines with J gene TRBJ2-1, with D uncertain. Trimming took 5 bases from V and 12 from J, leaving 11 bases between them. Germline CDR1 is SGHNT and CDR2 is YENEEA. The CDR3 has 11 amino acids. The CDR3 here is CASSMGMGQFF. In DNA, the CDR3 is TGTGCCAGCAGCATGGGGATGGGGCAGTTCTTC.

This clonotype was counted a few times. The chain joins TRBV20-1 to TRBJ2-3; TRBD2 matches 12 bases. CDR3 length: 15 residues. The junction had 2 bases not matched to a gene; V was cut back by 1 base and J by 3 bases. Germline-derived CDR1 and CDR2 are DFQATT and SNEGSKA (reference sequence). The CDR3 nucleotides are TGCAGTGCTAGAGTAGGGACTAGCGGGACAGATACGCAGTATTTT. Translation: CSARVGTSGTDTQYF.

In its sample, this clonotype was seen many times. V is TRBV29-1 and J is TRBJ2-2, with a weak D call TRBD1 (6 bases). CDR1 SQVTM and CDR2 ANQGSEA come from the germline V gene. Trimming pared 4 bases from V and 4 bases from J, leaving 7 bases between. The length of the CDR3 is 12 residues. CDR3 nucleotide sequence: TGCAGCGTTGGACAGGCCACCGGGGAGCTGTTTTTT. Translated, it gives CSVGQATGELFF.

In this sample, this clonotype turned up many times. The genes are TRBV7-8 and TRBJ2-6, with D perhaps given as TRBD1 or TRBD2 (5 bases each). This CDR3 is built from 18 residues. V lost 4 bases and J 0 bases, leaving 16 bases between the germline ends. From germline, CDR1 is SGHVS and CDR2 FQNEAQ. Here the CDR3 reads CASSSPGTVSSGANVLTF. In nucleotides, the CDR3 is TGTGCCAGCAGCTCCCCCGGGACGGTCAGCTCTGGGGCCAACGTCCTGACTTTC. Full variable domain (rest looked up from reference TRBV7-8 and TRBJ2-6): GAGVSQSPRYKVAKRGQDVALRCDPISGHVSLFWYQQALGQGPEFLTYFQNEAQLDKSGLPSDRFFAERPEGSVSTLKIQRTQQEDSAVYLCASSSPGTVSSGANVLTFGAGSRLTVL.

On this clonotype itself: One end of the junction fails to match germline, which may point to a read error. The chain joins TRBV7-7 to TRBJ2-2; D possibly corresponds to TRBD2 (6 bases). CDR1 and CDR2 (germline): SSHAT, FNYEAQ (reference sequence). The CDR3 has 14 residues. CDR3 loop: CASTAGFGSGELFF. As DNA, the CDR3 is TGTGCTAGCACGGCAGGCTTCGGGAGCGGGGAGCTGTTTTTT.

The table lists this clonotype with many counts. This sequence joins TRBV12-3 or TRBV12-4 and TRBJ2-1; D unclear. Trimming took 6 bases from V and 4 from J, leaving 16 bases between them. CDR3 length equals 15 residues. CDR3 sequence reads: CASRQNPDKYNEQFF. CDR3 DNA: TGTGCCAGCAGACAAAACCCCGACAAGTACAATGAGCAGTTCTTC.

This chain connects TRBV3-1 to TRBJ2-3; possibly TRBD2 for D (6 bases). This CDR3 spans 14 amino acids. V was trimmed by 4 bases and J by 1 base, leaving 9 bases between them. Germline assignment: CDR1 LGHDT and CDR2 YNNKEL (reference sequence). The CDR3 reads CASSLGLRTDTQYF. CDR3 bases: TGTGCCAGCAGCCTTGGACTACGCACAGATACGCAGTATTTT.

This clonotype came up a few times. The V gene is TRBV6-1, the J gene TRBJ1-1; 7 nucleotides match TRBD1. This CDR3 is built from 15 residues. The V segment lost 8 bases and the J segment 1 base; nucleotides outside the gene matches: 10. Germline-derived CDR1 and CDR2 are MNHNS and SASEGT. CDR3 nucleotide sequence: TGTGCCAGCCTTGGAGGGGGCATGAGGAACACTGAAGCTTTCTTT. As protein: CASLGGGMRNTEAFF.

This clonotype was counted ten times or more. The chain employs TRBV12-3 or TRBV12-4 and TRBJ2-7; 7 bases are shared with TRBD1. The CDR3 is made up of 14 amino acids. Trimming removed 5 bases from V and 4 bases from J; junction bases left unmatched: 8. The CDR3 region has the DNA TGTGCCAGCAGTACCGACAGGGAGAAGTACGAGCAGTACTTC. Its translation: CASSTDREKYEQYF.

This clonotype was seen more than once but under ten times. This chain links TRBV7-9 with TRBJ1-1, with D unclear. CDR3 size: 17 residues. In germline, CDR1 is SEHNR, CDR2 FQNEAQ (reference sequence). Trimming took 5 bases from V and 8 from J, leaving 27 bases between them. The chain's CDR3 is CASSQEISWYQIPEAFF. The DNA of the CDR3 is TGTGCCAGCAGCCAGGAAATTAGTTGGTACCAAATCCCAGAAGCTTTCTTT.

The V and J genes are TRBV6-5 and TRBJ2-2, with a possible D match to TRBD2 (5 bases). Germline V gives CDR1 MNHEY, CDR2 SVGAGI. V was shortened by 6 bases and J by 6 bases, with 14 bases between the two germline ends. The CDR3 sequence is 14 residues long. The CDR3 DNA is TGTGCCAGCAGATTAGAGGGTTTAGCCGGGGAGCTGTTTTTT. The encoded protein is CASRLEGLAGELFF.

Ten or more counts support this clonotype. This rearrangement joins TRBV20-1 to TRBJ2-5; 10 bases agree with TRBD1. Germline values: CDR1 DFQATT, CDR2 SNEGSKA (reference sequence). The CDR3 totals 14 residues. The ends lost 3 bases at V and 5 bases at J; junction bases unmatched: 6. The CDR3 loop is CSASRQGAGETQYF. The CDR3 DNA follows: TGCAGTGCTAGTAGACAGGGGGCGGGTGAGACCCAGTACTTC.

This rearrangement joins TRBV9 to TRBJ2-1; D gene uncertain. CDR1 SGDLS and CDR2 YYNGEE come from the germline V gene. The CDR3 has 11 amino acids. Trimming stripped 0 bases from V and 8 bases from J, with 3 bases between. CDR3 bases: TGTGCCAGCAGCGTAGCTGATGAGCAGTTCTTC. Protein product: CASSVADEQFF.

Only a few counts were recorded for this clonotype. The chain carries TRBV6-5 and TRBJ1-5, with 8 positions matching TRBD1. The CDR3 sequence is 16 residues long. J gave up 5 bases and V 0 bases, and 6 bases lay outside the gene matches. CDR1 and CDR2 from the germline V gene are MNHEY and SVGAGI. The CDR3 nucleotides are TGTGCCAGCAGTTACTCGCGGCAGGGGGCCGATCAGCCCCAGCATTTT. Translating gives CASSYSRQGADQPQHF.

There are many counts of this clonotype. This CDR3 reads CASSMWGGTGQPQHF. The CDR3 nucleotides read TGTGCCAGTAGTATGTGGGGGGGGACTGGCCAGCCCCAGCATTTT. V is TRBV19 and J is TRBJ1-5, with D possibly matching TRBD1 (5 bases). The germline V gene encodes CDR1 LNHDA and CDR2 SQIVND (reference sequence). This CDR3 has 15 amino acids. The germline V and J ends were trimmed by 3 bases and 7 bases, with 16 bases remaining between them.

Many counts were recorded for this clonotype. The rearrangement links TRBV12-3 or TRBV12-4 to TRBJ2-7, with TRBD2 as a possible D gene (5 bases). The CDR3 is 12 residues long. Trimming left V 5 bases short and J 4 bases short, with 9 bases between. CDR3 sequence (DNA): TGTGCCAGCAGTCGGGGTGCTTACGAGCAGTACTTC. Its protein product is CASSRGAYEQYF.

This clonotype was seen repeatedly, ten times or more. This chain uses TRBV15 with TRBJ2-7, with a tentative D call TRBD2 (5 bases). The germline V and J ends were trimmed by 0 bases and 2 bases, with 11 bases remaining between them. Per the germline V gene, CDR1 is LNHNV and CDR2 is YYDKDF (reference sequence). This CDR3 has 15 amino acids. This CDR3 is CATSRDVGSTYEQYF. In DNA form, the CDR3 reads TGTGCCACCAGCAGAGATGTTGGGAGTACCTACGAGCAGTACTTC.

The V gene is TRBV7-9, the J gene TRBJ2-7; D is possibly TRBD1 or TRBD2 (5 bases each). From germline, CDR1 is SEHNR and CDR2 FQNEAQ (reference sequence). The CDR3 spans 12 residues. V was cut by 4 bases and J by 5 bases, with 9 bases left in between. CDR3 nucleotides: TGTGCCAGCAGCTGGGGACGGAACGAGCAGTACTTC. Protein sequence: CASSWGRNEQYF.

This clonotype was counted many times. V gene TRBV12-3 or TRBV12-4 combines with J gene TRBJ2-1; 8 nucleotides match TRBD2. V gave up 3 bases and J gave up 8 bases; unmatched junction bases: 9. CDR3 size: 15 residues. DNA for the CDR3: TGTGCCAGCAGTTTTCGAGGGGGACTAGTGCATGAGCAGTTCTTC. Translating it yields CASSFRGGLVHEQFF.

This chain connects TRBV7-9 to TRBJ1-4; D not resolved. The germline V gene has CDR1 SEHNR and CDR2 FQNEAQ (reference sequence). The CDR3 runs 16 residues. V lost 5 bases, J lost 4 bases, and 17 bases lay in between. CDR3 in amino acids: CASSKSSGRYNEKLFF. CDR3 bases: TGTGCCAGCAGCAAAAGCTCAGGCAGATATAATGAAAAACTGTTTTTT.

In this sample, this clonotype turned up a few times. The genes are TRBV12-3 or TRBV12-4 and TRBJ1-2, with D possibly being TRBD1 (5 bases). Trimming removed 6 bases at V and 5 bases at J, with 13 bases between. The CDR3 consists of 13 residues. CDR3 in DNA: TGTGCCAGCAGCCCGAGACAGAGTTATGGCTACACCTTC. Protein sequence: CASSPRQSYGYTF.